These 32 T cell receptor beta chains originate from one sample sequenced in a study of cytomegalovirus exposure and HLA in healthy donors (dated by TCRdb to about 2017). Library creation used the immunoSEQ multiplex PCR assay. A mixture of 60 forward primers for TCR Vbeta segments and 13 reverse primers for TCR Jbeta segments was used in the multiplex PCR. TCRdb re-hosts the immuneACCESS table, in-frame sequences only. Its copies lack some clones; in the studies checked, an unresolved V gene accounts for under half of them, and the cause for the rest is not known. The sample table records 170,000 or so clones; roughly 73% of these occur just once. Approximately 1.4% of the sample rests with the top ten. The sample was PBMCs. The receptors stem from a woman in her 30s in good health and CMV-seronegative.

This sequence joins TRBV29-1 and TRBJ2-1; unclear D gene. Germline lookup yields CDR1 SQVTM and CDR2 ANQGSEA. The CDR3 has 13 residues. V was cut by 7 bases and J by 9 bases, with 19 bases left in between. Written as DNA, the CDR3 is TGCAGCGCTGACTGGGCCGCCGGCACTGAGCAGTTCTTC. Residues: CSADWAAGTEQFF.

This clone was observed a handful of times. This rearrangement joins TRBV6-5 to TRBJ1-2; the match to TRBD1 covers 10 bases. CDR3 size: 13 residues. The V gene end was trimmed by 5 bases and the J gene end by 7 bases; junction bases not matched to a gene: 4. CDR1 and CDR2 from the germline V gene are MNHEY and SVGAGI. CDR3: CASSDRGRVGYTF. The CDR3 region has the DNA TGTGCCAGCAGTGACAGGGGGCGGGTTGGCTACACCTTC.

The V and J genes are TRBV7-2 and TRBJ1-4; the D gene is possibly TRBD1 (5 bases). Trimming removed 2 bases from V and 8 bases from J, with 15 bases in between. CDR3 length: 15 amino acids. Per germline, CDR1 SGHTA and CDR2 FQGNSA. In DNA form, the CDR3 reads TGTGCCAGCAGCTTAAACGGGGGTATTGGGGAAAAACTGTTTTTT. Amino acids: CASSLNGGIGEKLFF.

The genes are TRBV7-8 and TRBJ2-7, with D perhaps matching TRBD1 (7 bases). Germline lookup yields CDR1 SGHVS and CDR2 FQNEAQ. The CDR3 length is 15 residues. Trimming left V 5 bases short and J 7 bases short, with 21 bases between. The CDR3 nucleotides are TGTGCCAGCAGCCCGGCGGGACAGCCCACGGGGGAGCAGTACTTC. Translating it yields CASSPAGQPTGEQYF.

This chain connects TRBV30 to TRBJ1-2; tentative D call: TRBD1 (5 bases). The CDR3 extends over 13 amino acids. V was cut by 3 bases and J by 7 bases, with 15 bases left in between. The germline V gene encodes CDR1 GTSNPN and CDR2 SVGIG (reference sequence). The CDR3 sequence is CAWRLMGGGGYTF. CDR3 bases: TGTGCCTGGAGGTTAATGGGGGGGGGTGGCTACACCTTC.

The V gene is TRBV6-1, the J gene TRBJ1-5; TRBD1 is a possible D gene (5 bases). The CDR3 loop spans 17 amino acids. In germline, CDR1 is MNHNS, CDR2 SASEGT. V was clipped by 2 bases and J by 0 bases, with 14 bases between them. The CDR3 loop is CASSERADIYSNQPQHF. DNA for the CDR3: TGTGCCAGCAGTGAAAGGGCGGACATTTATAGCAATCAGCCCCAGCATTTT.

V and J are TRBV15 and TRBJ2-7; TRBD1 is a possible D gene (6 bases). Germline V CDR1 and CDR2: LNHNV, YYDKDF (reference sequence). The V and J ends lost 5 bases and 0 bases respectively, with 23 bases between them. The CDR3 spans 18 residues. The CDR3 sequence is CATSFPLGTTGSSYEQYF. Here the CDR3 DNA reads TGTGCCACCAGCTTTCCTTTAGGGACGACAGGTAGCTCCTACGAGCAGTACTTC.

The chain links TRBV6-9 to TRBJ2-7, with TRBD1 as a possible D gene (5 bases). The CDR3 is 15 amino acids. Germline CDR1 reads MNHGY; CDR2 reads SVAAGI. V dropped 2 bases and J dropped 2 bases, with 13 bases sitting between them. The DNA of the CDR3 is TGTGCCAGCAGTTATAGGGGCCCGGAACCCTACGAGCAGTACTTC. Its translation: CASSYRGPEPYEQYF.

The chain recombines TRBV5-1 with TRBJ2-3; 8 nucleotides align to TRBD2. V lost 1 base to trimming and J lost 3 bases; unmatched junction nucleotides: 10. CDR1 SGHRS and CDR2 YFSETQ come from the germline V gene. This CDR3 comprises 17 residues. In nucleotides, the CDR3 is TGCGCCAGCAGCTTGACCGTACCGGGACTAGGAACAGATACGCAGTATTTT. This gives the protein CASSLTVPGLGTDTQYF.

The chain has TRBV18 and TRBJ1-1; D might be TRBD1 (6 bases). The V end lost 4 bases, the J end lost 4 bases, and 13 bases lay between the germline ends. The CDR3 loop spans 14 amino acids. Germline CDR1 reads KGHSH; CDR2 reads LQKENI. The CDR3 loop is CASSLTGTSTEAFF. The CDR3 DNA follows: TGTGCCAGCTCACTAACAGGGACGAGCACTGAAGCTTTCTTT.

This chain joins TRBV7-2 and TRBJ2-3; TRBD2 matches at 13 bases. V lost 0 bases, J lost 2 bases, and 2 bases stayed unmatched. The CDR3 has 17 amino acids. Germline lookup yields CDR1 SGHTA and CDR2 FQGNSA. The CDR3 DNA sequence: TGTGCCAGCAGCTTAGCGGGACTAGCGGGGCCCACAGATACGCAGTATTTT. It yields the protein CASSLAGLAGPTDTQYF.

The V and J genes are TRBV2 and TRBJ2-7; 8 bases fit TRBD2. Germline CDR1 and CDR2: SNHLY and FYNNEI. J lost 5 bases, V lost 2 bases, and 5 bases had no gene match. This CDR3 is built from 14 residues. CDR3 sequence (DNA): TGTGCCAGCAGTGAACTCCAGCGGGGGAACGAGCAGTACTTC. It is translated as CASSELQRGNEQYF.

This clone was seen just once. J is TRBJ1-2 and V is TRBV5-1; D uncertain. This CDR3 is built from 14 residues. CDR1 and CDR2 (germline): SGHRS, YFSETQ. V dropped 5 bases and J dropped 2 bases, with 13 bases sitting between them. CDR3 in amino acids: CASSASSLNYGYTF. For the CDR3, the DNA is TGCGCCAGCAGTGCCAGTTCCCTCAACTATGGCTACACCTTC.

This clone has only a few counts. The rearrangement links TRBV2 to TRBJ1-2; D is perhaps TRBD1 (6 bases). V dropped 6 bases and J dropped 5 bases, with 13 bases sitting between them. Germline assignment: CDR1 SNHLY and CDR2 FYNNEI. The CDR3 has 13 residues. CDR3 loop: CASSDGQLYGYTF. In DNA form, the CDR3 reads TGTGCCAGCAGCGATGGACAGCTATATGGCTACACCTTC. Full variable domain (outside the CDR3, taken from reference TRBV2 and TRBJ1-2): EPEVTQTPSHQVTQMGQEVILRCVPISNHLYFYWYRQILGQKVEFLVSFYNNEISEKSEIFDDQFSVERPDGSNFTLKIRSTKLEDSAMYFCASSDGQLYGYTFGSGTRLTVV.

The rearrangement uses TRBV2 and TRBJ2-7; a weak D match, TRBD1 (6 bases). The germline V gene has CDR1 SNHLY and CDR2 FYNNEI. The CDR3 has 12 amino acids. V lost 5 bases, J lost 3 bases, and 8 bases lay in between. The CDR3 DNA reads TGTGCCAGCAGTCGGGACATCTACGAGCAGTACTTC. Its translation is CASSRDIYEQYF.

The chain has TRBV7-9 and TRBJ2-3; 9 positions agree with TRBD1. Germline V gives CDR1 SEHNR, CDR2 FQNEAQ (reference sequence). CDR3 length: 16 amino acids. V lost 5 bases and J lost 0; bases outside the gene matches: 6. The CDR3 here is CASSTTGTGSTDTQYF. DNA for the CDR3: TGTGCCAGCAGCACTACCGGGACAGGGAGCACAGATACGCAGTATTTT. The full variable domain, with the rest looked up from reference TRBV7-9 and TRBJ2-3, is DTGVSQNPRHKITKRGQNVTFRCDPISEHNRLYWYRQTLGQGPEFLTYFQNEAQLEKSRLLSDRFSAERPKGSFSTLEIQRTEQGDSAMYLCASSTTGTGSTDTQYFGPGTRLTVL.

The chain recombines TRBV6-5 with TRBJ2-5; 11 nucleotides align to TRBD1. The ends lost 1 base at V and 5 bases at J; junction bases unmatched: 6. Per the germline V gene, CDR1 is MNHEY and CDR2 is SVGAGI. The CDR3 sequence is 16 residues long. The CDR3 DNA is TGTGCCAGCAGTTACTTCCGGGACAGGGGGTCGGAGACCCAGTACTTC. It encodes CASSYFRDRGSETQYF.

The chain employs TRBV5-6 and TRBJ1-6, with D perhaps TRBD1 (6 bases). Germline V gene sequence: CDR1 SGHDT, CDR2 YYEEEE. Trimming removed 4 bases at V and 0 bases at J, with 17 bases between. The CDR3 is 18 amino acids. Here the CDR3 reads CASSGALGGSSYNSPLHF. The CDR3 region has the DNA TGTGCCAGCAGCGGAGCCTTAGGGGGAAGCTCCTATAATTCACCCCTCCACTTT.

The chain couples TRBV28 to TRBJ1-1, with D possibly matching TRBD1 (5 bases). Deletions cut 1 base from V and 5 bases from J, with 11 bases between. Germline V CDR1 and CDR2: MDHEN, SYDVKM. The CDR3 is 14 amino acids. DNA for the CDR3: TGTGCCAGCAGTTTATCGGCAGGGCGGACTGAAGCTTTCTTT. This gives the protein CASSLSAGRTEAFF.

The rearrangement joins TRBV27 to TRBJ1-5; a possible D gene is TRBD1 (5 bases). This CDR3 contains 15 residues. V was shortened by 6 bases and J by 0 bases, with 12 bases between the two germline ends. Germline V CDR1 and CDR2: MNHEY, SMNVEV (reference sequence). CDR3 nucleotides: TGTGCCAGCAGCCCCAAGGGGCCTAGCAATCAGCCCCAGCATTTT. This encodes CASSPKGPSNQPQHF.

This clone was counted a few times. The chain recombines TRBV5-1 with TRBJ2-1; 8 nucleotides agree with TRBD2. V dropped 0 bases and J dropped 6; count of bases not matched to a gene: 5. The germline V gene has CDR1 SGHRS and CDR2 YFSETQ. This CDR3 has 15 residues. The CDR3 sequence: CASSLGSGLANEQFF. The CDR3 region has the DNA TGCGCCAGCAGCTTGGGATCCGGACTAGCCAATGAGCAGTTCTTC.

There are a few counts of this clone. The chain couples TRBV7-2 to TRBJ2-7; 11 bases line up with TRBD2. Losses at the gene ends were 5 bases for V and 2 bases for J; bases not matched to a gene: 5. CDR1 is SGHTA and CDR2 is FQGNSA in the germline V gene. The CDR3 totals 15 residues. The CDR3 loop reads CASSITSGGTYEQYF. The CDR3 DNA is TGTGCCAGCAGCATTACTAGCGGGGGTACCTACGAGCAGTACTTC.

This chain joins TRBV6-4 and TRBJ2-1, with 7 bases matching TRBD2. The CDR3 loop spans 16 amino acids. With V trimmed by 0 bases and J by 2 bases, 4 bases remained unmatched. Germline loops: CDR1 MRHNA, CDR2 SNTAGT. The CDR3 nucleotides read TGTGCCAGCAGTGACTCCAGCGGGGAAACCTACAATGAGCAGTTCTTC. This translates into CASSDSSGETYNEQFF.

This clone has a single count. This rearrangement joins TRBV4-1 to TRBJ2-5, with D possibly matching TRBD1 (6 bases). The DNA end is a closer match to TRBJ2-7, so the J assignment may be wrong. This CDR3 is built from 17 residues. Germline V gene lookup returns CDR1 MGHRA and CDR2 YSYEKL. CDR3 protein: CASSPDTTTGPVNEQYF. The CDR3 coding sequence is TGCGCCAGCAGCCCAGACACCACGACAGGTCCGGTCAACGAGCAGTACTTC.

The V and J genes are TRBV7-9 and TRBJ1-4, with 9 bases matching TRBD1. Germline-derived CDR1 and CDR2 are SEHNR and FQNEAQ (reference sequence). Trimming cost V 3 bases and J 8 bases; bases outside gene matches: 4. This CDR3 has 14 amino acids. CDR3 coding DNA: TGTGCCAGCAGCTTGCCCGGGACAGGGGAAAAACTGTTTTTT. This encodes CASSLPGTGEKLFF.

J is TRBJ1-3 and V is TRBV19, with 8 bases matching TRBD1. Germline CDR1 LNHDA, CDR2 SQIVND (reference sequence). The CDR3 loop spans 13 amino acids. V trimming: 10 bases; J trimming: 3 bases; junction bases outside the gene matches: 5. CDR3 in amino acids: CATHTGGGNTIYF. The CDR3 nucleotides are TGTGCCACCCATACAGGGGGTGGAAACACCATATATTTT.

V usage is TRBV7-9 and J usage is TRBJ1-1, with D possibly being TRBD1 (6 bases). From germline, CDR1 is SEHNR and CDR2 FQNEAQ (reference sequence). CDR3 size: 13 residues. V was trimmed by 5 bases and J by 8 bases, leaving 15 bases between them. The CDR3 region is CASSKQGFTEAFF. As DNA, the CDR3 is TGTGCCAGCAGCAAACAGGGTTTTACGGAAGCTTTCTTT.

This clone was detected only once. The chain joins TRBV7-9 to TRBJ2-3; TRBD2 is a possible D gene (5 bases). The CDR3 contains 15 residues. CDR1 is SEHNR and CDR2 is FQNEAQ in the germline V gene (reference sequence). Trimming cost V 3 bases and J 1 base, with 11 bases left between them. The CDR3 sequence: CASSFDRGGTDTQYF. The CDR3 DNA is TGTGCCAGCAGCTTCGATCGGGGAGGCACAGATACGCAGTATTTT.

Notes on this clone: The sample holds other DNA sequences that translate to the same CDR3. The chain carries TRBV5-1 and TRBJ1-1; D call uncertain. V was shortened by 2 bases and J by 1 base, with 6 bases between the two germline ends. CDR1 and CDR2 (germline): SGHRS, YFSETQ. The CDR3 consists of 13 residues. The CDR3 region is CASSFGQNTEAFF. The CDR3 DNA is TGCGCCAGCAGCTTTGGGCAGAACACTGAAGCTTTCTTT. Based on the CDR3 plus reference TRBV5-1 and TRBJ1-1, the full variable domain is KAGVTQTPRYLIKTRGQQVTLSCSPISGHRSVSWYQQTPGQGLQFLFEYFSETQRNKGNFPGRFSGRQFSNSRSEMNVSTLELGDSALYLCASSFGQNTEAFFGQGTRLTVV.

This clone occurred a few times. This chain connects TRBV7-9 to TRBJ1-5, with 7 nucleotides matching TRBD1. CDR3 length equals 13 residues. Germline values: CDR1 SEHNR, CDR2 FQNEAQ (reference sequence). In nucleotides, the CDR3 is TGTGTCCTGGGGGACAGACATAATCAGCCCCAGCATTTT. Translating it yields CVLGDRHNQPQHF.

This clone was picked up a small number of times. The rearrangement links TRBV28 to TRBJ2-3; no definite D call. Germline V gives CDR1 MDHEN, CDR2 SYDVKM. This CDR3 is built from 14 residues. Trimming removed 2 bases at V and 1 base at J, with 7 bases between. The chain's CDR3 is CASSLVPGTDTQYF. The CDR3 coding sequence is TGTGCCAGCAGTTTAGTCCCGGGCACAGATACGCAGTATTTT.

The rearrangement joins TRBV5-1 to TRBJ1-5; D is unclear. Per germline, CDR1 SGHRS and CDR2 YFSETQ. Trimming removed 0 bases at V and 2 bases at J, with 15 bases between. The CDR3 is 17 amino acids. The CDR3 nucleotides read TGCGCCAGCAGCTTGGGATCAGGAGGCGGGGGCAATCAGCCCCAGCATTTT. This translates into CASSLGSGGGGNQPQHF.